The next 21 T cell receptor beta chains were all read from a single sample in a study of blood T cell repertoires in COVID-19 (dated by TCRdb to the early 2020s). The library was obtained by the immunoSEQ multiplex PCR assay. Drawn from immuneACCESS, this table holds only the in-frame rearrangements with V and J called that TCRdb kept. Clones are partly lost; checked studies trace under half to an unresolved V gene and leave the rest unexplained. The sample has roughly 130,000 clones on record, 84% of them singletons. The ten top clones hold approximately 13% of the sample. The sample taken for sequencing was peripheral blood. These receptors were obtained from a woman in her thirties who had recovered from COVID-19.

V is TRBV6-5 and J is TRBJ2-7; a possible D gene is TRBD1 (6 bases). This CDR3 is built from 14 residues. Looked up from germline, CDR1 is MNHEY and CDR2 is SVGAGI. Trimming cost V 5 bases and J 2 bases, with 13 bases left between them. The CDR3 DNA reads TGTGCCAGCAGTCCGACACAGGGCCCCTACGAGCAGTACTTC. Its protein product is CASSPTQGPYEQYF.

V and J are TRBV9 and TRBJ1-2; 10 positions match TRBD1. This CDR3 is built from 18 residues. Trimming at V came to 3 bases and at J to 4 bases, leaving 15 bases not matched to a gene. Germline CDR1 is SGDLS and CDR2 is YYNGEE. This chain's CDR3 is CASSAPVRGGQGTYGYTF. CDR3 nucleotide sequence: TGTGCCAGCAGCGCCCCCGTGAGAGGGGGACAGGGGACCTATGGCTACACCTTC.

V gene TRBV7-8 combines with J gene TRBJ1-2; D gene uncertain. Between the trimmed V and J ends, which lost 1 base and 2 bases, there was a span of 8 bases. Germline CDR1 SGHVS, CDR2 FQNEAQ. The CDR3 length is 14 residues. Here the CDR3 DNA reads TGTGCCAGCAGCTTAGTTTCGGGGAACTATGGCTACACCTTC. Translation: CASSLVSGNYGYTF.

The CDR3 reads CASRPTGGETTDTQYF. The CDR3 DNA follows: TGTGCCAGCAGGCCGACGGGGGGTGAGACCACAGATACGCAGTATTTT. V usage is TRBV7-9 and J usage is TRBJ2-3; 7 bases fit TRBD2. The length of the CDR3 is 16 residues. The germline CDR1 and CDR2 sequences are SEHNR and FQNEAQ (reference sequence). The ends lost 6 bases at V and 2 bases at J; junction bases unmatched: 11.

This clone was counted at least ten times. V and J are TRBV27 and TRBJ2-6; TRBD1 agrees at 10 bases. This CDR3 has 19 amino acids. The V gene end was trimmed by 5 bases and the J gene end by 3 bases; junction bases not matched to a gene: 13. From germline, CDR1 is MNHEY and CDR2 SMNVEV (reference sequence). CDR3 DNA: TGTGCCAGCAGTACTCCCCGGACAGGGGGGGTCGGTGGGGCCAACGTCCTGACTTTC. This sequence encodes CASSTPRTGGVGGANVLTF.

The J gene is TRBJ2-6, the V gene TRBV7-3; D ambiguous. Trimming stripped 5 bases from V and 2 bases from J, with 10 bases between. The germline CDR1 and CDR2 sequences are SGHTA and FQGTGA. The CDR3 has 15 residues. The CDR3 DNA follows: TGTGCCAGCAGCGGATTGAGGACTGGGGCCAACGTCCTGACTTTC. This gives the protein CASSGLRTGANVLTF.

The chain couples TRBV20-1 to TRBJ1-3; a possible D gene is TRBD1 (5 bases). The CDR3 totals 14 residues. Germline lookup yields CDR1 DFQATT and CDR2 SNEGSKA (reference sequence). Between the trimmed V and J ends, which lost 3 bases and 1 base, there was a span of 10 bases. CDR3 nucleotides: TGCAGTGCTAGTAGGGGTCTTTCTGGAAACACCATATATTTT. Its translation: CSASRGLSGNTIYF.

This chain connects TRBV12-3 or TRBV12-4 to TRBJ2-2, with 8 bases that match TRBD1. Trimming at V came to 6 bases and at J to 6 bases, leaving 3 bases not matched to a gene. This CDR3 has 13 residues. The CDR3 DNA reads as TGTGCCAGCAGCAGGACAGGGCCCGGGGAGCTGTTTTTT. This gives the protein CASSRTGPGELFF.

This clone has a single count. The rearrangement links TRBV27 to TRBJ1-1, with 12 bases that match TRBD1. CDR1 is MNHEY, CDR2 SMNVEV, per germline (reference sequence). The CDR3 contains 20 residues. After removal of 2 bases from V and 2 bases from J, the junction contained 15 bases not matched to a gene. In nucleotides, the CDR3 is TGTGCCAGCAGTTTACTCCGGGGACAGGGGGCGAGGGGCCCTAACACTGAAGCTTTCTTT. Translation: CASSLLRGQGARGPNTEAFF.

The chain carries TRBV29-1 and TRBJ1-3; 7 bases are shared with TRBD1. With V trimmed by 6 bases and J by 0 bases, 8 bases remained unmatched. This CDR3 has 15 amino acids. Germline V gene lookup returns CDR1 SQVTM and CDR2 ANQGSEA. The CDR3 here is CSVYLTGDSGNTIYF. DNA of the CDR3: TGCAGCGTATACTTAACAGGGGACTCTGGAAACACCATATATTTT.

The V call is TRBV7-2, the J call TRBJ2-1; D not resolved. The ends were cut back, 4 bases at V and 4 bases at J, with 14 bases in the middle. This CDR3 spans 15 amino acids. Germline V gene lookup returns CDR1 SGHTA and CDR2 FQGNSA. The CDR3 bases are TGTGCCAGCAGCTCCGACTCCCCAAGGTACAATGAGCAGTTCTTC. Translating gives CASSSDSPRYNEQFF. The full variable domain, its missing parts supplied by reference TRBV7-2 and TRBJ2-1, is GAGVSQSPSNKVTEKGKDVELRCDPISGHTALYWYRQSLGQGLEFLIYFQGNSAPDKSGLPSDRFSAERTGGSVSTLTIQRTQQEDSAVYLCASSSDSPRYNEQFFGPGTRLTVL.

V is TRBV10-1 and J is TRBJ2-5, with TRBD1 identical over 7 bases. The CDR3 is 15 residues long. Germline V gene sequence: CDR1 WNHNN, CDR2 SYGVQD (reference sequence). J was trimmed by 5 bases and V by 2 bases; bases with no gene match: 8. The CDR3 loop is CASSEALQGPETQYF. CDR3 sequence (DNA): TGCGCCAGCAGTGAGGCCTTACAGGGGCCGGAGACCCAGTACTTC.

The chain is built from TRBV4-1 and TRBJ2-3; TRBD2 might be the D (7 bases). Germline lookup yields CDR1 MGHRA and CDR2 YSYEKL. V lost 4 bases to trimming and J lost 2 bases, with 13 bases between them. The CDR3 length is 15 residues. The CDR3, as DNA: TGCGCCAGCAGCCTTCAAGCGGGACACACAGATACGCAGTATTTT. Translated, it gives CASSLQAGHTDTQYF.

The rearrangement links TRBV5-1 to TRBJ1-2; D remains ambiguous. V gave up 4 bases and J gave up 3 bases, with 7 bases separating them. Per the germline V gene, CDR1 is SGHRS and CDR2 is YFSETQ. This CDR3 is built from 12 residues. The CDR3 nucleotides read TGCGCCAGCAGCGAGGTCGACTATGGCTACACCTTC. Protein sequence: CASSEVDYGYTF.

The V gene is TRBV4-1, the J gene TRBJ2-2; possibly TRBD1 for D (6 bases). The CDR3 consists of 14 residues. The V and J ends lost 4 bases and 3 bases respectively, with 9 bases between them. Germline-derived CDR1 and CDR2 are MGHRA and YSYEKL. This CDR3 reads CASSRQEHTGELFF. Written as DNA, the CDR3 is TGCGCCAGCAGCCGACAGGAGCACACCGGGGAGCTGTTTTTT.

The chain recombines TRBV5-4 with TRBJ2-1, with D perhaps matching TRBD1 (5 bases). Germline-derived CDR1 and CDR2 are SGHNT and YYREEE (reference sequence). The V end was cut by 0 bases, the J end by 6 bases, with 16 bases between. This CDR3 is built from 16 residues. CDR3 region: CASSLATASPGNEQFF. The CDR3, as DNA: TGTGCCAGCAGCTTGGCGACAGCTTCACCTGGCAATGAGCAGTTCTTC.

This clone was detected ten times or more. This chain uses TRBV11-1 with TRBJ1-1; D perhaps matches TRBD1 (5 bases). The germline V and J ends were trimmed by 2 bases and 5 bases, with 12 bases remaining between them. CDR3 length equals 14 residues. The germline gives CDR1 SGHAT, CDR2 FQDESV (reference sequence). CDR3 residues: CASSLTDAGTEAFF. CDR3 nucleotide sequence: TGTGCCAGCAGCTTAACAGATGCAGGGACTGAAGCTTTCTTT.

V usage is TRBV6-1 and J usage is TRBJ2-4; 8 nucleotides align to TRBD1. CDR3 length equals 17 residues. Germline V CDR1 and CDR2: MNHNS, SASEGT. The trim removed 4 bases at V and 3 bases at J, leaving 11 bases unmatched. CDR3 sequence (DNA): TGTGCCAGCAGTGTACTCAGGGGGCTCGACTACAAAAACATTCAGTACTTC. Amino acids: CASSVLRGLDYKNIQYF.

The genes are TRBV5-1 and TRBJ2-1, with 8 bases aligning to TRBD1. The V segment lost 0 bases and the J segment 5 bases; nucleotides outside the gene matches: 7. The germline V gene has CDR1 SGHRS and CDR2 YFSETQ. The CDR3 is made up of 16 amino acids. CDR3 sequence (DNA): TGCGCCAGCAGCTTGGGCTGGACAGGGTATAACAATGAGCAGTTCTTC. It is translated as CASSLGWTGYNNEQFF.

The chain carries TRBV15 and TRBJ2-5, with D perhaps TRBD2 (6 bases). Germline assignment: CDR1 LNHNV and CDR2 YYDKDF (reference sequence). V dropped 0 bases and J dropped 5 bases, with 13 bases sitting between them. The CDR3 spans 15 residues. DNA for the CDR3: TGTGCCACCAGCAGAGATCGGGGGTTGGGGGAGACCCAGTACTTC. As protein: CATSRDRGLGETQYF.

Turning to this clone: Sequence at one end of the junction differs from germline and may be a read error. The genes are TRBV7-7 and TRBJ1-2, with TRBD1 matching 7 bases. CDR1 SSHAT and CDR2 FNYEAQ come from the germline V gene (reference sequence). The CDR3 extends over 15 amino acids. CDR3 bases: TGTGCTAGCAGCCTAAACAGGGGATCGGGCTATGGCTACACCTTC. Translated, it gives CASSLNRGSGYGYTF.